The rows below give T cell receptor beta chains drawn from one sample of a study of cytomegalovirus exposure and HLA in healthy donors. TCRdb's copy holds only in-frame clones and misses some; the assay was immunoSEQ multiplex PCR. The table includes fewer than 200,000 clones, around 80% detected once. The sequencing sample was made of PBMCs. The receptors originated from a man aged 18 to 29 in good health and CMV-seronegative. Both conserved end residues are part of each CDR3. The D gene is left open where the match is weak. A clone size is listed for some rows: how often the clone was seen (once, few, many), or a class if it is expanded.

CASYRGRNLGTNEKLFF	TGCGCCAGTTACAGGGGGCGAAACCTAGGAACTAATGAAAAACTGTTTTTT	once	TRBV10-1	TRBJ1-4	TRBD1
CASSLGQGLNSGNTIYF	TGTGCCAGCAGCTTGGGTCAGGGCCTAAACTCTGGAAACACCATATATTTT	-	TRBV5-4	TRBJ1-3	-
CASSLAITYEQYF	TGTGCCAGCAGTTTGGCAATTACCTACGAGCAGTACTTC	-	TRBV28	TRBJ2-7	-
CASSIDTSGGAYNEQFF	TGTGCCAGTAGTATAGATACTAGCGGAGGGGCTTACAATGAGCAGTTCTTC	-	TRBV19	TRBJ2-1	TRBD2
CASSQDPAYNEQFF	TGCGCCAGCAGCCAAGATCCAGCCTACAATGAGCAGTTCTTC	-	TRBV4-3	TRBJ2-1	-
CASSPPTGTYEQYF	TGTGCCAGCTCACCACCAACAGGTACCTACGAGCAGTACTTC	-	TRBV18	TRBJ2-7	-
CASSPGGATYNEQFF	TGTGCCAGCTCACCGGGAGGGGCTACCTACAACGAGCAGTTCTTC	-	TRBV18	TRBJ2-1	TRBD2
CASSVEGARETQYF	TGTGCCAGCAGTGTCGAAGGGGCGCGGGAGACCCAGTACTTC	-	TRBV2	TRBJ2-5	-
CSAAERDPYEQYF	TGCAGCGCCGCGGAGCGGGACCCCTACGAGCAGTACTTC	medium-sized	TRBV29-1	TRBJ2-7	TRBD2
CASSRTSWGTDTQYF	TGTGCCAGCAGCCGGACTAGCTGGGGGACAGATACGCAGTATTTT	-	TRBV6-5	TRBJ2-3	TRBD2
CASSPRTGGGANVLTF	TGTGCCAGCAGCCCCCGGACAGGGGGAGGGGCCAACGTCCTGACTTTC	-	TRBV13	TRBJ2-6	TRBD1
CATTSSRVDQPQHF	TGTGCCACCACATCATCCAGGGTAGATCAGCCCCAGCATTTT	-	TRBV19	TRBJ1-5	-
CASRGGGLNIQYF	TGTGCCAGCCGAGGGGGGGGTCTGAACATTCAGTACTTC	-	TRBV6-1	TRBJ2-4	-
CSVERDRGQGYTF	TGCAGCGTTGAGAGGGACAGGGGACAAGGCTACACCTTC	-	TRBV29-1	TRBJ1-2	TRBD1
CASSLDSTGELFF	TGTGCCAGCAGTTTAGATAGCACCGGGGAGCTGTTTTTT	few	TRBV6-6	TRBJ2-2	-
CASSMGEGTPEAFF	TGTGCCAGTAGTATGGGGGAGGGAACCCCTGAAGCTTTCTTT	few	TRBV19	TRBJ1-1	-
CASSLAGGQYEQYF	TGTGCCAGCAGTTTGGCAGGGGGCCAATACGAGCAGTACTTC	-	TRBV28	TRBJ2-7	TRBD1
CASSLGTRGPRGNEQFF	TGTGCCAGCAGTTTGGGTACCCGGGGTCCTCGCGGCAATGAGCAGTTCTTC	-	TRBV27	TRBJ2-1	-
CASIPDWNTGELFF	TGTGCCAGCATTCCCGACTGGAACACCGGGGAGCTGTTTTTT	-	TRBV6-1	TRBJ2-2	-
CAWSVHGAGELFF	TGTGCCTGGAGTGTACACGGGGCCGGGGAGCTGTTTTTT	-	TRBV30	TRBJ2-2	-
CASSDSQGGTGELFF	TGTGCCAGCAGTGACTCACAGGGGGGAACCGGGGAGCTGTTTTTT	-	TRBV6-4	TRBJ2-2	TRBD1
CASISAGTETEAFF	TGTGCCAGCATATCGGCCGGGACAGAAACTGAAGCTTTCTTT	-	TRBV28	TRBJ1-1	TRBD1
CASSVGGTSGEQFF	TGTGCCAGCAGCGTCGGGGGGACTAGCGGGGAGCAGTTCTTC	few	TRBV11-3	TRBJ2-1	TRBD2
CASSLSTDTQYF	TGTGCCAGTAGTCTGAGCACAGATACGCAGTATTTT	-	TRBV19	TRBJ2-3	-
CASSLGSYEQFF	TGCGCCAGCAGCTTGGGAAGCTATGAGCAGTTCTTC	-	TRBV5-1	TRBJ2-1	-
CASSLFSGPPASEQFF	TGTGCCAGCAGTTTATTCAGCGGGCCCCCAGCTAGTGAGCAGTTCTTC	-	TRBV27	TRBJ2-1	-
CASSIRRTPLSGNTIYF	TGTGCCAGTAGTATTAGGCGGACACCTCTTTCTGGAAACACCATATATTTT	-	TRBV19	TRBJ1-3	-
CANLARTEAFF	TGTGCTAACCTGGCGCGGACTGAAGCTTTCTTT	-	TRBV18	TRBJ1-1	-
CAWSPSNTEAFF	TGTGCCTGGAGTCCCTCGAACACTGAAGCTTTCTTT	-	TRBV30	TRBJ1-1	-
CASSLQETQYF	TGTGCCAGCAGCTTGCAGGAGACCCAGTACTTC	few	TRBV5-6	TRBJ2-5	-